One and the same sample provided the 18 T cell receptor beta chains below, sequenced in a study of beta chain features in type 1 diabetes. Reverse transcription of all isolated RNA meant that expressed TCRB transcripts were sequenced. Clones were sequenced by immunoSEQ multiplex PCR, and TCRdb holds only the in-frame ones, with some missing. The table records about 16,000 clones, approximately 55% of them present only once. Material: stem cell memory CD4+ T cells from blood. Receptor source: a woman under 30 in good health.

This clone was observed a handful of times. The rearrangement joins TRBV10-3 to TRBJ2-7, with 13 bases matching TRBD2. CDR1 is ENHRY and CDR2 is SYGVKD in the germline V gene. Unmatched junction bases numbered 4, after V lost 2 bases and J lost 6 bases. CDR3 length equals 15 residues. DNA for the CDR3: TGTGCCATCAGTGAGCCGGGACTAGCGGGGCCCGAGCAGTACTTC. This gives the protein CAISEPGLAGPEQYF.

V and J are TRBV5-1 and TRBJ1-3; 7 bases fit TRBD1. V dropped 1 base and J dropped 3; count of bases not matched to a gene: 7. CDR1 SGHRS and CDR2 YFSETQ come from the germline V gene. CDR3 size: 16 residues. CDR3 in DNA: TGCGCCAGCAGCTTGCTAGGGACAGATAATGGAAACACCATATATTTT. Translating it yields CASSLLGTDNGNTIYF. The full variable domain, rest sourced from reference TRBV5-1 and TRBJ1-3, is KAGVTQTPRYLIKTRGQQVTLSCSPISGHRSVSWYQQTPGQGLQFLFEYFSETQRNKGNFPGRFSGRQFSNSRSEMNVSTLELGDSALYLCASSLLGTDNGNTIYFGEGSWLTVV.

The chain uses TRBV14 and TRBJ1-1; TRBD1 matches 7 bases. Germline CDR1 is SGHDN and CDR2 is FVKESK. The CDR3 contains 15 residues. The ends lost 4 bases at V and 1 base at J; junction bases unmatched: 6. The CDR3 nucleotides read TGTGCCAGCAGCCCCACCCGGACAGGGAACACTGAAGCTTTCTTT. Protein sequence: CASSPTRTGNTEAFF.

The V and J genes are TRBV2 and TRBJ1-1; D possibly corresponds to TRBD1 (5 bases). Trimming pared 6 bases from V and 4 bases from J, leaving 24 bases between. There are 17 residues in the CDR3. The germline CDR1 and CDR2 sequences are SNHLY and FYNNEI. For the CDR3, the DNA is TGTGCCAGCAGCTTAGTTGCCGGTCGGGGGTTGAGCACTGAAGCTTTCTTT. Protein product: CASSLVAGRGLSTEAFF.

The chain is built from TRBV6-5 and TRBJ2-5; possible D gene TRBD1, 5 bases. The end of the DNA aligns better with TRBJ2-7, so the J call may be wrong. The CDR3 contains 12 residues. Germline values: CDR1 MNHEY, CDR2 SVGAGI. DNA for the CDR3: TGTGCCAGCAGTGGGCAGGGCTACGAGCAGTACTTC. This codes for CASSGQGYEQYF.

This chain uses TRBV2 with TRBJ1-1, with D possibly being TRBD1 (5 bases). Between the trimmed V and J ends, which lost 5 bases and 1 base, there was a span of 8 bases. CDR1 and CDR2 from the germline V gene are SNHLY and FYNNEI. This CDR3 is 13 amino acids long. The CDR3 loop is CASSWQGNTEAFF. The CDR3 coding sequence is TGTGCCAGCAGTTGGCAGGGGAACACTGAAGCTTTCTTT. The whole variable domain, remainder taken from reference TRBV2 and TRBJ1-1, is EPEVTQTPSHQVTQMGQEVILRCVPISNHLYFYWYRQILGQKVEFLVSFYNNEISEKSEIFDDQFSVERPDGSNFTLKIRSTKLEDSAMYFCASSWQGNTEAFFGQGTRLTVV.

This chain connects TRBV30 to TRBJ1-1; D possibly corresponds to TRBD1 (6 bases). The V end was cut by 3 bases, the J end by 0 bases, with 14 bases between. The CDR3 totals 15 residues. The germline V gene has CDR1 GTSNPN and CDR2 SVGIG (reference sequence). The CDR3 region has the DNA TGTGCCTGGAGAGGAGTACAGGGCCTGAACACTGAAGCTTTCTTT. This codes for CAWRGVQGLNTEAFF.

V gene TRBV6-1 combines with J gene TRBJ2-7, with 9 bases aligning to TRBD1. The CDR3 contains 14 residues. The germline gives CDR1 MNHNS, CDR2 SASEGT. V lost 4 bases and J lost 2; bases outside the gene matches: 3. The CDR3 coding sequence is TGTGCCAGCAGTGCTGGGACAGGGACCTACGAGCAGTACTTC. Protein sequence: CASSAGTGTYEQYF.

The chain has TRBV5-1 and TRBJ2-2; the match to TRBD2 covers 10 bases. The CDR3 contains 18 residues. Germline CDR1 is SGHRS and CDR2 is YFSETQ. With 4 bases clipped from V and 0 bases from J, the junction kept 9 bases outside the gene matches. CDR3 in DNA: TGCGCCAGCAGCGCAACTCGAGCGGGAGGGACGAACACCGGGGAGCTGTTTTTT. Its protein is CASSATRAGGTNTGELFF.

V usage is TRBV5-1 and J usage is TRBJ1-1, with D possibly matching TRBD1 (6 bases). Between the trimmed V and J ends, which lost 0 bases and 1 base, there was a span of 13 bases. The CDR3 spans 16 residues. In germline, CDR1 is SGHRS, CDR2 YFSETQ. The CDR3 sequence: CASSLAGGQANTEAFF. As DNA, the CDR3 is TGCGCCAGCAGCTTGGCGGGGGGGCAGGCGAACACTGAAGCTTTCTTT.

J is TRBJ1-4 and V is TRBV7-2; D gene unclear. V was shortened by 4 bases and J by 2 bases, with 11 bases between the two germline ends. The CDR3 covers 15 residues. The germline V gene encodes CDR1 SGHTA and CDR2 FQGNSA. CDR3 sequence (DNA): TGTGCCAGCAGCTCCCCCGCTGAGACTAATGAAAAACTGTTTTTT. Translating it yields CASSSPAETNEKLFF.

In regard to this clone: The same CDR3 can be traced to other DNA sequences in this sample. This rearrangement joins TRBV10-3 to TRBJ2-1, with 7 bases matching TRBD2. CDR1 is ENHRY and CDR2 is SYGVKD in the germline V gene. Trimming at V came to 2 bases and at J to 4 bases, leaving 8 bases not matched to a gene. This CDR3 contains 16 residues. CDR3 sequence: CAISELGGSGYNEQFF. The CDR3 coding sequence is TGTGCCATCAGTGAGCTGGGGGGTAGCGGGTACAATGAGCAGTTCTTC.

A few counts support this clone. V is TRBV7-2 and J is TRBJ2-4, with D possibly TRBD1 on 5 matching bases. CDR1 and CDR2 (germline): SGHTA, FQGNSA. V was clipped by 0 bases and J by 5 bases, with 11 bases between them. The CDR3 loop spans 15 amino acids. CDR3 DNA: TGTGCCAGCAGCTTAGCCGTGACAGCACAAAACATTCAGTACTTC. Protein product: CASSLAVTAQNIQYF. Using reference TRBV7-2 and TRBJ2-4 for the parts outside the CDR3, the full variable domain is GAGVSQSPSNKVTEKGKDVELRCDPISGHTALYWYRQSLGQGLEFLIYFQGNSAPDKSGLPSDRFSAERTGGSVSTLTIQRTQQEDSAVYLCASSLAVTAQNIQYFGAGTRLSVL.

This clone occurred once. The chain links TRBV14 to TRBJ1-2; TRBD1 is a possible D gene (5 bases). The CDR3 runs 16 residues. Trimming took off 4 bases at V and 4 bases at J, with 19 bases between the two ends. Germline V CDR1 and CDR2: SGHDN, FVKESK. CDR3 DNA: TGTGCCAGCAGCCCCACTTCCCTAGGGGTTTTCTATGGCTACACCTTC. Translating it yields CASSPTSLGVFYGYTF.

This clone was detected a few times. The rearrangement uses TRBV5-6 and TRBJ2-7; 8 nucleotides line up with TRBD2. V shed 8 bases, J shed 3 bases, and the junction held 16 bases outside the gene matches. The germline gives CDR1 SGHDT, CDR2 YYEEEE. The length of the CDR3 is 16 residues. CDR3 sequence reads: CASARRGDLGHYEQYF. Here the CDR3 DNA reads TGTGCCAGTGCGAGGCGGGGGGACCTTGGGCACTACGAGCAGTACTTC.

V is TRBV6-5 and J is TRBJ1-5; 7 bases line up with TRBD1. V lost 2 bases and J lost 6; bases outside the gene matches: 7. This CDR3 is 15 amino acids long. Germline V lookup: CDR1 MNHEY, CDR2 SVGAGI. The CDR3 is CASSYRPGGGQPQHF. CDR3 bases: TGTGCCAGCAGTTACAGACCAGGGGGTGGTCAGCCCCAGCATTTT.

The CDR3 nucleotides read TGCGCCAGCAGCTTCCTTGGTGGGACAGGGGCGGATACGCAGTATTTT. This gives the protein CASSFLGGTGADTQYF. This chain links TRBV5-1 with TRBJ2-3; 10 nucleotides match TRBD1. V shed 2 bases and J 6 bases; nucleotides not matched to a gene: 9. The CDR3 extends over 16 amino acids. The germline V gene has CDR1 SGHRS and CDR2 YFSETQ.

V gene TRBV19 combines with J gene TRBJ1-4, with 11 bases identical to TRBD1. The CDR3 sequence is 14 residues long. The germline CDR1 and CDR2 sequences are LNHDA and SQIVND (reference sequence). V dropped 8 bases and J dropped 8; count of bases not matched to a gene: 7. The CDR3 region is CASGQGARAEKLFF. CDR3 in DNA: TGTGCCAGTGGACAGGGGGCTAGAGCCGAAAAACTGTTTTTT.